This TCR beta chain was identified in a study of CD8+ T cells in alopecia areata. Sequencing templates came from extracted RNA that was reverse transcribed into cDNA. Libraries were prepared by immunoSEQ multiplex PCR; TCRdb keeps only in-frame clonotypes and omits some of them. The sample carries about 300,000 clones, 55% to 70% recorded once. Overall study findings and caveats: TCRs were shared less clearly across patients than in mice, possibly for HLA-related reasons.

Worth noting for this clone: Its antigen is currently unknown.

This CDR3 has 11 residues. Trimming removed 6 bases from V and 5 bases from J, with 8 bases in between. Germline CDR1 is DFQATT and CDR2 is SNEGSKA (reference sequence). Indicated treatment: oral pan-JAK inhibitor, 5-10 mg twice daily. The receptor's source is a human donor with alopecia areata. Source: CD4+ T cells sorted from blood, taken at week 24, from a patient treated with tofacitinib. V is TRBV20-1 and J is TRBJ1-5; no clear D gene. CDR3 residues: CSASTDQPQHF. CDR3 bases: TGCAGTGCGAGTACGGATCAGCCCCAGCATTTT.